This T cell receptor (beta chain) came from a study of blood T cell repertoires in COVID-19. Turning to the study itself: Acute and convalescent COVID-19 specimens originated in the United States, Italy and Spain.

Some clones are missing from TCRdb's copy, which holds only in-frame ones; the method was immunoSEQ multiplex PCR. The sample has about 200,000 clones, about 80% seen once. The sample consisted of PBMCs or T cells enriched from blood (not recorded which). The receptor comes from a man aged 35-49 years who had recovered from COVID-19.

The CDR3 loop is CASSVYDSLMNTEAFF. As DNA, the CDR3 is TGTGCCAGCAGTGTATATGACAGCCTGATGAACACTGAAGCTTTCTTT. The chain joins TRBV25-1 to TRBJ1-1; tentatively, D is TRBD1 (5 bases). CDR1 and CDR2 (germline): MGHDK, SYGVNS. V lost 4 bases, J lost 0 bases, and 15 bases lay in between. CDR3 length: 16 amino acids.